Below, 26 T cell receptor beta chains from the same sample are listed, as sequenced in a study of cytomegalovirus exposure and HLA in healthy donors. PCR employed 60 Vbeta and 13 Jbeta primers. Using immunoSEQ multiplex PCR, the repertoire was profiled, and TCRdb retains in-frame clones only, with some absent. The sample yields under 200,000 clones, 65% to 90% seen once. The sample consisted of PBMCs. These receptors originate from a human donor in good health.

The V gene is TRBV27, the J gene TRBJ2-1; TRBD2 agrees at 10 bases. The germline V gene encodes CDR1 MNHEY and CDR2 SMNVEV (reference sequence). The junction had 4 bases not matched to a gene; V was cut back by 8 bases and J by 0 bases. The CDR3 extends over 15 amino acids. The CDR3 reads CASCSGGPSYNEQFF. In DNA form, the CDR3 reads TGTGCCAGCTGTAGCGGGGGGCCCTCCTACAATGAGCAGTTCTTC.

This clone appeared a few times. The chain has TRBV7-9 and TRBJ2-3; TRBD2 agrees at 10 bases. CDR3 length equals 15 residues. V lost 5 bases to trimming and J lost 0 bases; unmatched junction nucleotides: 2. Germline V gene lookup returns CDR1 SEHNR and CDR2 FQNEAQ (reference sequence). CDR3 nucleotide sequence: TGTGCCAGCAGCGCACTAGCGGGGAGCACAGATACGCAGTATTTT. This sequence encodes CASSALAGSTDTQYF.

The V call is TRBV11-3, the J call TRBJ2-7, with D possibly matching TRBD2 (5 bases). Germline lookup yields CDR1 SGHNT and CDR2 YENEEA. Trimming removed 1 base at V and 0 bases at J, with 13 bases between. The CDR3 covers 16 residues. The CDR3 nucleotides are TGTGCCAGCAGCTTAGTCTTGGGAGCGTTCTCCTACGAGCAGTACTTC. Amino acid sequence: CASSLVLGAFSYEQYF.

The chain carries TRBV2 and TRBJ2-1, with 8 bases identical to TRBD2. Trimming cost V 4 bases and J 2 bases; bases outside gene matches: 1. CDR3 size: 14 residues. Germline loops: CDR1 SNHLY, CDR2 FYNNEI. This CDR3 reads CASSASGPYNEQFF. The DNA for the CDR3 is TGTGCCAGCAGTGCTAGCGGGCCCTACAATGAGCAGTTCTTC. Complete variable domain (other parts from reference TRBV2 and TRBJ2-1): EPEVTQTPSHQVTQMGQEVILRCVPISNHLYFYWYRQILGQKVEFLVSFYNNEISEKSEIFDDQFSVERPDGSNFTLKIRSTKLEDSAMYFCASSASGPYNEQFFGPGTRLTVL.

DNA of the CDR3: TGTGCCAGCAGTTACTCGAGGGTCGAGCAGCCCCAGCATTTT. It yields the protein CASSYSRVEQPQHF. The genes are TRBV6-5 and TRBJ1-5; D call uncertain. CDR1 is MNHEY, CDR2 SVGAGI, per germline. The V and J ends lost 0 bases and 7 bases respectively, with 10 bases between them. The CDR3 spans 14 residues.

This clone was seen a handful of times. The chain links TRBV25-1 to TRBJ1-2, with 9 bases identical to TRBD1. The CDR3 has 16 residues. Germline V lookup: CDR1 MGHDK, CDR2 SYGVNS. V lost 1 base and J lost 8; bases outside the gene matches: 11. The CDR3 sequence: CASSESGQGSWRGYTF. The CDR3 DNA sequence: TGTGCCAGCAGTGAATCGGGACAGGGTTCTTGGCGCGGCTACACCTTC.

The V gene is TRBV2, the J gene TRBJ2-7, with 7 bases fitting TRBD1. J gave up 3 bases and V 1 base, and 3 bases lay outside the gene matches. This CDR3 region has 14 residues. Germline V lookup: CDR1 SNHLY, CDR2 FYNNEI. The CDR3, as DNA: TGTGCCAGCAGTGAAGAGGGACAGAACTACGAGCAGTACTTC. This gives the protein CASSEEGQNYEQYF. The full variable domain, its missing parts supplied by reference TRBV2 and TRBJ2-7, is EPEVTQTPSHQVTQMGQEVILRCVPISNHLYFYWYRQILGQKVEFLVSFYNNEISEKSEIFDDQFSVERPDGSNFTLKIRSTKLEDSAMYFCASSEEGQNYEQYFGPGTRLTVT.

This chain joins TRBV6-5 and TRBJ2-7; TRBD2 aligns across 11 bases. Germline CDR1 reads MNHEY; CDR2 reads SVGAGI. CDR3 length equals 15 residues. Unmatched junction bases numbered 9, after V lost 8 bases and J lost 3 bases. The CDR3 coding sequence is TGTGCCAGCGGTACGGGACTAGCGGACCGCTACGAGCAGTACTTC. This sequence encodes CASGTGLADRYEQYF.

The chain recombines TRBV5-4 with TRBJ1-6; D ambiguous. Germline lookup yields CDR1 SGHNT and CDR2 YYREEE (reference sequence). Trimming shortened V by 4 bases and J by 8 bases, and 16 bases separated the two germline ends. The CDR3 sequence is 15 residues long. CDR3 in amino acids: CASSPGGGVDSPLHF. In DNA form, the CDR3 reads TGTGCCAGCAGCCCTGGAGGAGGCGTCGATTCACCCCTCCACTTT.

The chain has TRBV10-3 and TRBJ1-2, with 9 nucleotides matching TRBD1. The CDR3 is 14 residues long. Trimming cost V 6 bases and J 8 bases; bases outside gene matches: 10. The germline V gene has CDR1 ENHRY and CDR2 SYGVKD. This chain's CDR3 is CAIRHTGGADGYTF. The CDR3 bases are TGTGCCATCAGGCATACAGGGGGCGCTGACGGCTACACCTTC.

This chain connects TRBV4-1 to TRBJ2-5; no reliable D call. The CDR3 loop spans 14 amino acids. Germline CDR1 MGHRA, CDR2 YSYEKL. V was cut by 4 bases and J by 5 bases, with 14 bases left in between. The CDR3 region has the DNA TGCGCCAGCAGCCTTCAACACCCTAGGGAGACCCAGTACTTC. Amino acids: CASSLQHPRETQYF.

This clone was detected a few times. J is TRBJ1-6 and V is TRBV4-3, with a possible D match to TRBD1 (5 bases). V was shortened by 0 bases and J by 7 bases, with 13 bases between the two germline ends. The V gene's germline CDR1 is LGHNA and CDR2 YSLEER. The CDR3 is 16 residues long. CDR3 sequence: CASSQEGRAGNSPLHF. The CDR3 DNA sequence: TGCGCCAGCAGCCAAGAAGGGAGGGCAGGGAATTCACCCCTCCACTTT.

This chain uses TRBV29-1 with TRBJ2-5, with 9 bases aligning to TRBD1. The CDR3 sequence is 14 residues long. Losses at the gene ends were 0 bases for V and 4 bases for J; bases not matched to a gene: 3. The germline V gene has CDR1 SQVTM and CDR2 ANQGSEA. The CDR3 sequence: CSVEDTGGRETQYF. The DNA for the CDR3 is TGCAGCGTTGAAGATACAGGGGGCCGAGAGACCCAGTACTTC.

The CDR3 DNA sequence: TGTGCCAGCAATGGGGGGGAAAACTATGGCTACACCTTC. Translating gives CASNGGENYGYTF. The chain links TRBV5-6 to TRBJ1-2, with a tentative D call TRBD1 (5 bases). The CDR3 sequence is 13 residues long. Between the trimmed V and J ends, which lost 6 bases and 2 bases, there was a span of 11 bases. Germline lookup yields CDR1 SGHDT and CDR2 YYEEEE.

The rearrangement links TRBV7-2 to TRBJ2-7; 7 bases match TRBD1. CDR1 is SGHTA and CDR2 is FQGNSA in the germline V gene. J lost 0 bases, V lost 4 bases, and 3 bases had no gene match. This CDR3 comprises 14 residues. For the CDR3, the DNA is TGTGCCAGCAGCTCACAGGGGATCTCCTACGAGCAGTACTTC. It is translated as CASSSQGISYEQYF.

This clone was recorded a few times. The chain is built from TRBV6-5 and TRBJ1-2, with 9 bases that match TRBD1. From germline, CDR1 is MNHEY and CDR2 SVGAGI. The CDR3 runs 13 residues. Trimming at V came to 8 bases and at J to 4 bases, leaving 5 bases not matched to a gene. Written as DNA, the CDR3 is TGTGCCAGCGGGGACAGGGAGGGCTATGGCTACACCTTC. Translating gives CASGDREGYGYTF.

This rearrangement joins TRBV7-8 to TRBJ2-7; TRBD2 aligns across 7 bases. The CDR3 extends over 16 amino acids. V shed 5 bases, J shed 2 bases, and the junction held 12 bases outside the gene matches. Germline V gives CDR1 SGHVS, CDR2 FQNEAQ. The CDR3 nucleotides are TGTGCCAGCAGCCCCACTCTTACTAGCGTCCCCTACGAGCAGTACTTC. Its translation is CASSPTLTSVPYEQYF.

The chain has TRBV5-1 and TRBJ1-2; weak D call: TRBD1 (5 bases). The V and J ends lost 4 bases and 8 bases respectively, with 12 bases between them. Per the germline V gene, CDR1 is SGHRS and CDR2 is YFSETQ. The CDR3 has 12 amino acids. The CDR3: CASSVGALGYTF. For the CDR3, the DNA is TGCGCCAGCAGCGTAGGGGCACTGGGCTACACCTTC. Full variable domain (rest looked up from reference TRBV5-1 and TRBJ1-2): KAGVTQTPRYLIKTRGQQVTLSCSPISGHRSVSWYQQTPGQGLQFLFEYFSETQRNKGNFPGRFSGRQFSNSRSEMNVSTLELGDSALYLCASSVGALGYTFGSGTRLTVV.

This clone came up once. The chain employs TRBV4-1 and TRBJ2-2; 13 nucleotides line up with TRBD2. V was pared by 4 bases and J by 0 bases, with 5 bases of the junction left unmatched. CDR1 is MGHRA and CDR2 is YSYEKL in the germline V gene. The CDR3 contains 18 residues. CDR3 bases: TGCGCCAGCAGCCCGTTCGGGACTAGCGGGGCGAACACCGGGGAGCTGTTTTTT. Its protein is CASSPFGTSGANTGELFF.

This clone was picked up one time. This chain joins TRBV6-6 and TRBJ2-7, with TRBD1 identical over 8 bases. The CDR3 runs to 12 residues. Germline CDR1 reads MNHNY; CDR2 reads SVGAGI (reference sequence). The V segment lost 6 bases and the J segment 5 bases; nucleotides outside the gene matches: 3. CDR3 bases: TGTGCCAGCAGAGCGGACAGGGACGAGCAGTACTTC. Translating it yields CASRADRDEQYF.

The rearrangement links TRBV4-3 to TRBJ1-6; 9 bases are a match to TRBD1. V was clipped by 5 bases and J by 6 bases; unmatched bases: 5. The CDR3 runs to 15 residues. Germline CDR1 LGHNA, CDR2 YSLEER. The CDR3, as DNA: TGCGCCAGCAGCAACCGGGACAGGGCTAATTCACCCCTCCACTTT. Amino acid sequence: CASSNRDRANSPLHF.

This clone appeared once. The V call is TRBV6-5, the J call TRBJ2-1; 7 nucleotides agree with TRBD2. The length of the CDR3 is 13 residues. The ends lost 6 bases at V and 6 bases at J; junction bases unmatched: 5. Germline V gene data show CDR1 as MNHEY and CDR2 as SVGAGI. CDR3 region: CASRSGALNEQFF. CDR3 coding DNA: TGTGCCAGCAGGAGCGGGGCACTCAATGAGCAGTTCTTC.

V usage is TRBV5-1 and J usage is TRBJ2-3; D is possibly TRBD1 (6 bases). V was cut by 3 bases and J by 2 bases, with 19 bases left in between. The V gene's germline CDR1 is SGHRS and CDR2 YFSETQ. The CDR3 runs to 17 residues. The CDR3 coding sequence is TGCGCCAGCAGCTGGACCCCGGGACACTCGCTCACAGATACGCAGTATTTT. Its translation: CASSWTPGHSLTDTQYF.

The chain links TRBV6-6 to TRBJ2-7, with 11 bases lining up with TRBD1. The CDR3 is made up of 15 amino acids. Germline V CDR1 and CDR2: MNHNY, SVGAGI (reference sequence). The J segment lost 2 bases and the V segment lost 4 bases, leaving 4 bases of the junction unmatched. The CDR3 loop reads CASSSGGQGAYEQYF. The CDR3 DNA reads TGTGCCAGCAGTTCAGGGGGACAGGGGGCCTACGAGCAGTACTTC.

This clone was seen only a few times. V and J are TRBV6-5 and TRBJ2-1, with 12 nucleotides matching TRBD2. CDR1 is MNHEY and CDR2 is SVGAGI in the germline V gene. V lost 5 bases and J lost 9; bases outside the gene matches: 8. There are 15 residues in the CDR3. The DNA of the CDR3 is TGTGCCAGCAGTCCAACTAGCGGGGGGTTGGGTGAGCAGTTCTTC. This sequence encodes CASSPTSGGLGEQFF.

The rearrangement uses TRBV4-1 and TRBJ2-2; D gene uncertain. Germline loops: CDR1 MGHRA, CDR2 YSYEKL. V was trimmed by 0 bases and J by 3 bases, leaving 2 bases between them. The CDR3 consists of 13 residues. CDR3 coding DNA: TGCGCCAGCAGCCAAGACTACACCGGGGAGCTGTTTTTT. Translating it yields CASSQDYTGELFF.